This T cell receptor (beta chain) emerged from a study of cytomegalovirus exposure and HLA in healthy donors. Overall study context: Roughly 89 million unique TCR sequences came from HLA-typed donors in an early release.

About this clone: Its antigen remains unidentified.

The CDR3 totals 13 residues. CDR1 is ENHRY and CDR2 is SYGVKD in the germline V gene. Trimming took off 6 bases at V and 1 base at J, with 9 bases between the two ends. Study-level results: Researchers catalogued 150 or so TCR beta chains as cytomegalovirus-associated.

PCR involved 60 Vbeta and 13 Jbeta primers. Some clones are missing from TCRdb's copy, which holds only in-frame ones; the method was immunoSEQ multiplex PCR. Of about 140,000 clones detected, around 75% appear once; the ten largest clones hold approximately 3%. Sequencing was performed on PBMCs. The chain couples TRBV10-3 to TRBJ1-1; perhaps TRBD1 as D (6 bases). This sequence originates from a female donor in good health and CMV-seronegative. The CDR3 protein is CAISPGENTEAFF. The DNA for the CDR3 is TGTGCCATCAGCCCAGGGGAGAACACTGAAGCTTTCTTT.